A single sample is the source of the 29 T cell receptor beta chains below, sequenced in a study of blood T cell repertoires in COVID-19. The protocol was immunoSEQ multiplex PCR, while the TCRdb copy is restricted to in-frame clones and leaves out a portion. The repertoire holds 650,000 to 800,000 clones, with 85% to 90% as singletons. The specimen sequenced was peripheral blood. The receptor source for this set is a woman aged 18-35 years with acute or convalescent COVID-19.

V gene TRBV19 combines with J gene TRBJ1-3; 7 nucleotides align to TRBD1. Germline V gene lookup returns CDR1 LNHDA and CDR2 SQIVND (reference sequence). The V gene end was trimmed by 3 bases and the J gene end by 3 bases; junction bases not matched to a gene: 2. This CDR3 region has 14 residues. This CDR3 is CASSIRGSGNTIYF. The DNA of the CDR3 is TGTGCCAGTAGTATCAGGGGGAGTGGAAACACCATATATTTT.

The rearrangement links TRBV6-5 to TRBJ2-7; the match to TRBD1 covers 8 bases. The CDR3 is 13 residues long. Germline lookup yields CDR1 MNHEY and CDR2 SVGAGI. V lost 7 bases and J lost 0; bases outside the gene matches: 2. CDR3 residues: CASTDRDSYEQYF. In nucleotides, the CDR3 is TGTGCCAGCACGGACAGGGACTCCTACGAGCAGTACTTC.

This chain uses TRBV9 with TRBJ2-3, with TRBD1 as a possible D gene (5 bases). V gave up 2 bases and J gave up 4 bases, with 5 bases separating them. CDR3 length: 12 residues. Germline V gene data show CDR1 as SGDLS and CDR2 as YYNGEE. CDR3 DNA: TGTGCCAGCAGCGTGACAGCAGATACGCAGTATTTT. It translates to CASSVTADTQYF.

This sequence joins TRBV5-1 and TRBJ2-7; tentative D call: TRBD2 (6 bases). The V gene's germline CDR1 is SGHRS and CDR2 YFSETQ. Between the trimmed V and J ends, which lost 3 bases and 3 bases, there was a span of 16 bases. This CDR3 is 15 amino acids long. CDR3 in amino acids: CASSSGGGGSYEQYF. In DNA form, the CDR3 reads TGCGCCAGCAGCTCCGGGGGTGGCGGAAGCTACGAGCAGTACTTC.

Here the CDR3 reads CASSPQKSTYEQYF. CDR3 nucleotide sequence: TGTGCCAGCTCACCACAAAAGAGTACCTACGAGCAGTACTTC. The chain combines TRBV18 with TRBJ2-7; D call uncertain. The germline V and J ends were trimmed by 1 base and 2 bases, with 9 bases remaining between them. CDR1 KGHSH and CDR2 LQKENI come from the germline V gene. CDR3 length: 14 amino acids.

The chain combines TRBV5-1 with TRBJ1-1; 11 bases agree with TRBD1. The CDR3 extends over 18 amino acids. With V trimmed by 1 base and J by 2 bases, 10 bases remained unmatched. Looked up from germline, CDR1 is SGHRS and CDR2 is YFSETQ. The CDR3 here is CASSLFPGQGVENTEAFF. CDR3 coding DNA: TGCGCCAGCAGCTTGTTTCCGGGACAGGGGGTAGAAAACACTGAAGCTTTCTTT. Complete variable domain (other parts from reference TRBV5-1 and TRBJ1-1): KAGVTQTPRYLIKTRGQQVTLSCSPISGHRSVSWYQQTPGQGLQFLFEYFSETQRNKGNFPGRFSGRQFSNSRSEMNVSTLELGDSALYLCASSLFPGQGVENTEAFFGQGTRLTVV.

The J gene is TRBJ1-3, the V gene TRBV5-4; D remains unclear. CDR1 SGHNT and CDR2 YYREEE come from the germline V gene (reference sequence). This CDR3 contains 16 residues. Between the trimmed V and J ends, which lost 0 bases and 3 bases, there was a span of 13 bases. As DNA, the CDR3 is TGTGCCAGCAGCTTGGGGGGTCCGCGGGATGGAAACACCATATATTTT. Translated, it gives CASSLGGPRDGNTIYF. Full variable domain (remainder filled in from reference TRBV5-4 and TRBJ1-3): ETGVTQSPTHLIKTRGQQVTLRCSSQSGHNTVSWYQQALGQGPQFIFQYYREEENGRGNFPPRFSGLQFPNYSSELNVNALELDDSALYLCASSLGGPRDGNTIYFGEGSWLTVV.

This clone was seen just once. V and J are TRBV19 and TRBJ1-5; D is uncertain. This CDR3 spans 12 amino acids. The germline V gene has CDR1 LNHDA and CDR2 SQIVND (reference sequence). V lost 4 bases to trimming and J lost 7 bases, with 8 bases between them. Here the CDR3 reads CASSTGRQPQHF. The CDR3 DNA reads TGTGCCAGTAGTACGGGTCGGCAGCCCCAGCATTTT.

CDR3 region: CASSQDLRRQQPTEAFF. The CDR3 DNA sequence: TGCGCCAGCAGCCAAGATCTAAGGAGACAGCAACCCACTGAAGCTTTCTTT. V and J are TRBV4-3 and TRBJ1-1, with D possibly matching TRBD1 (5 bases). Germline loops: CDR1 LGHNA, CDR2 YSLEER. V gave up 0 bases and J gave up 4 bases, with 18 bases separating them. This CDR3 spans 17 amino acids.

The rearrangement uses TRBV5-6 and TRBJ1-6, with 8 bases identical to TRBD1. Trimming cost V 2 bases and J 8 bases; bases outside gene matches: 15. CDR3 size: 18 residues. Germline V gene sequence: CDR1 SGHDT, CDR2 YYEEEE. CDR3 amino acids: CASSFRSGGIAFDSPLHF. The CDR3 nucleotides are TGTGCCAGCAGCTTTCGATCAGGGGGCATCGCTTTCGATTCACCCCTCCACTTT.

This chain connects TRBV4-2 to TRBJ2-7, with 11 bases lining up with TRBD2. Germline lookup yields CDR1 LGHNA and CDR2 YNFKEQ. V was pared by 3 bases and J by 6 bases, with 10 bases of the junction left unmatched. CDR3 size: 16 residues. CDR3 in amino acids: CASSQATRTSGREQYF. The CDR3 nucleotides are TGTGCCAGCAGCCAGGCAACTCGGACTAGCGGGCGCGAGCAGTACTTC.

In this sample, this clone turned up once. This chain uses TRBV2 with TRBJ1-6, with TRBD1 matching over 9 bases. The germline V gene encodes CDR1 SNHLY and CDR2 FYNNEI. V lost 8 bases to trimming and J lost 7 bases; unmatched junction nucleotides: 18. The CDR3 is 18 amino acids. CDR3 bases: TGTGCCAGCCAGCTCGGGATGGGGACAGGGTCGAGGAATTCACCCCTCCACTTT. Protein: CASQLGMGTGSRNSPLHF.

The chain carries TRBV11-2 and TRBJ1-1; 7 positions agree with TRBD1. After removal of 5 bases from V and 3 bases from J, the junction contained 9 bases not matched to a gene. Germline CDR1 SGHAT, CDR2 FQNNGV. The CDR3 is 15 amino acids. CDR3 nucleotides: TGTGCCAGCAGCGCCCCGGGACAGAGGGACACTGAAGCTTTCTTT. It yields the protein CASSAPGQRDTEAFF. Full variable domain (missing parts from reference TRBV11-2 and TRBJ1-1): EAGVAQSPRYKIIEKRQSVAFWCNPISGHATLYWYQQILGQGPKLLIQFQNNGVVDDSQLPKDRFSAERLKGVDSTLKIQPAKLEDSAVYLCASSAPGQRDTEAFFGQGTRLTVV.

The genes are TRBV30 and TRBJ1-5; 8 nucleotides agree with TRBD1. The CDR3 sequence is 13 residues long. The J segment lost 9 bases and the V segment lost 5 bases, leaving 9 bases of the junction unmatched. Germline loops: CDR1 GTSNPN, CDR2 SVGIG (reference sequence). As DNA, the CDR3 is TGTGCCTGGGGGGGACAGGCAATGGGGCCCCAGCATTTT. This sequence encodes CAWGGQAMGPQHF.

J is TRBJ2-3 and V is TRBV30; 12 bases match TRBD2. The V gene end was trimmed by 1 base and the J gene end by 2 bases; junction bases not matched to a gene: 10. The CDR3 consists of 18 residues. Germline V gene sequence: CDR1 GTSNPN, CDR2 SVGIG (reference sequence). This CDR3 reads CAWSATSGGSRPTDTQYF. DNA of the CDR3: TGTGCCTGGAGTGCCACTAGCGGGGGGAGTCGCCCCACAGATACGCAGTATTTT.

In this sample, this clone turned up once. The V call is TRBV7-2, the J call TRBJ1-4, with D maybe TRBD1 (6 bases). This CDR3 region has 16 residues. V was shortened by 4 bases and J by 5 bases, with 17 bases between the two germline ends. The germline CDR1 and CDR2 sequences are SGHTA and FQGNSA. Here the CDR3 DNA reads TGTGCCAGCAGCTCAGGTCAACAGGGACTAAATGAAAAACTGTTTTTT. It codes for CASSSGQQGLNEKLFF. The complete variable domain, with remaining parts taken from reference TRBV7-2 and TRBJ1-4, reads GAGVSQSPSNKVTEKGKDVELRCDPISGHTALYWYRQSLGQGLEFLIYFQGNSAPDKSGLPSDRFSAERTGGSVSTLTIQRTQQEDSAVYLCASSSGQQGLNEKLFFGSGTQLSVL.

The chain uses TRBV19 and TRBJ2-5; D might be TRBD1 (5 bases). Trimming cost V 8 bases and J 4 bases, with 20 bases left between them. This CDR3 is 15 amino acids long. The germline CDR1 and CDR2 sequences are LNHDA and SQIVND (reference sequence). CDR3 sequence (DNA): TGTGCCAGTGCCCTAGGGGCAGGGTTGGGAGAGACCCAGTACTTC. It codes for CASALGAGLGETQYF.

The CDR3 region is CASSAGQGHYEQYF. The CDR3 nucleotides are TGTGCCAGCAGCGCCGGACAGGGGCACTACGAGCAGTACTTC. The V gene is TRBV5-6, the J gene TRBJ2-7; 9 positions match TRBD1. Germline CDR1 is SGHDT and CDR2 is YYEEEE. V trimming: 4 bases; J trimming: 3 bases; junction bases outside the gene matches: 5. This CDR3 contains 14 residues.

This chain connects TRBV3-1 (or the pseudogene TRBV3-2) to TRBJ2-2; tentative D call: TRBD2 (6 bases). The length of the CDR3 is 16 residues. V lost 1 base, J lost 8 bases, and 17 bases lay in between. The germline V gene encodes CDR1 LGHDT and CDR2 YNNKEL (reference sequence). The CDR3 spells CASSQGGRIGRGELFF. CDR3 in DNA: TGTGCCAGCAGCCAAGGAGGTCGGATTGGGAGGGGGGAGCTGTTTTTT.

This chain connects TRBV3-1 (or the pseudogene TRBV3-2) to TRBJ1-2; D perhaps matches TRBD1 (5 bases). The CDR3 covers 14 residues. Germline loops: CDR1 LGHDT, CDR2 YNNKEL (reference sequence). Trimming left V 5 bases short and J 2 bases short, with 12 bases between. In DNA, the CDR3 is TGTGCCAGCAGCACAGGCAGAATCAACTATGGCTACACCTTC. It encodes CASSTGRINYGYTF.

CDR3 in amino acids: CASSRGLPTGELFF. The CDR3 bases are TGTGCCAGCAGCCGGGGACTCCCAACCGGGGAGCTGTTTTTT. The chain is built from TRBV7-3 and TRBJ2-2; D is perhaps TRBD2 (6 bases). Germline CDR1 is SGHTA and CDR2 is FQGTGA. The V end was cut by 5 bases, the J end by 5 bases, with 12 bases between. This CDR3 is built from 14 residues.

The V call is TRBV29-1, the J call TRBJ1-1, with 7 positions matching TRBD1. J gave up 8 bases and V 1 base, and 13 bases lay outside the gene matches. CDR1 and CDR2 from the germline V gene are SQVTM and ANQGSEA. This CDR3 has 15 residues. CDR3 sequence: CSVEGPRGTALEAFF. Here the CDR3 DNA reads TGCAGCGTTGAAGGCCCCCGGGGGACAGCTTTAGAAGCTTTCTTT.

The J gene is TRBJ1-2, the V gene TRBV11-2; TRBD1 is a possible D gene (5 bases). V was pared by 5 bases and J by 2 bases, with 12 bases between. Germline lookup yields CDR1 SGHAT and CDR2 FQNNGV. The CDR3 runs 14 residues. The DNA for the CDR3 is TGTGCCAGCAGCCCCCCGGGACTCAACTATGGCTACACCTTC. It is translated as CASSPPGLNYGYTF.

The chain is built from TRBV19 and TRBJ1-2, with 7 bases lining up with TRBD1. The V gene's germline CDR1 is LNHDA and CDR2 SQIVND (reference sequence). The CDR3 runs to 15 residues. With V trimmed by 3 bases and J by 6 bases, 10 bases remained unmatched. The CDR3: CASSIRQGVFDGYTF. The CDR3 region has the DNA TGTGCCAGTAGTATCAGACAGGGAGTCTTCGATGGCTACACCTTC.

The V gene is TRBV19, the J gene TRBJ1-2; no definite D call. The CDR3 covers 14 residues. The V end was cut by 3 bases, the J end by 5 bases, with 13 bases between. Germline V lookup: CDR1 LNHDA, CDR2 SQIVND (reference sequence). Written as DNA, the CDR3 is TGTGCCAGTAGTATTCCGACGGGAAGATATGGCTACACCTTC. Protein product: CASSIPTGRYGYTF.

The chain links TRBV6-6 to TRBJ1-5; D gene ambiguous. The germline V and J ends were trimmed by 3 bases and 2 bases, with 5 bases remaining between them. CDR3 size: 13 residues. The germline V gene has CDR1 MNHNY and CDR2 SVGAGI (reference sequence). This chain's CDR3 is CASSYFGNQPQHF. The CDR3 DNA follows: TGTGCCAGCAGTTATTTCGGCAATCAGCCCCAGCATTTT.

This rearrangement joins TRBV6-1 to TRBJ2-7; possible D gene TRBD1, 5 bases. This CDR3 region has 15 residues. Per germline, CDR1 MNHNS and CDR2 SASEGT. V shed 3 bases and J shed 2 bases, with 14 bases lying between them. The CDR3 bases are TGTGCCAGCAGTGACGTGGGGCATCCGACCTACGAGCAGTACTTC. Translation: CASSDVGHPTYEQYF.

The chain carries TRBV4-1 and TRBJ2-1; D is ambiguous. CDR1 is MGHRA, CDR2 YSYEKL, per germline. This CDR3 is built from 12 residues. Deletions cut 0 bases from V and 6 bases from J, with 3 bases between. The DNA for the CDR3 is TGCGCCAGCAGCCAAGATATCAATGAGCAGTTCTTC. This translates into CASSQDINEQFF.

The chain employs TRBV10-3 and TRBJ2-1; TRBD1 aligns across 7 bases. Per germline, CDR1 ENHRY and CDR2 SYGVKD. V gave up 3 bases and J gave up 5 bases; unmatched junction bases: 16. This CDR3 comprises 18 residues. In DNA form, the CDR3 reads TGTGCCATCAGTGACCCGGGACAGAGCGTAACTCACGACAATGAGCAGTTCTTC. It translates to CAISDPGQSVTHDNEQFF.